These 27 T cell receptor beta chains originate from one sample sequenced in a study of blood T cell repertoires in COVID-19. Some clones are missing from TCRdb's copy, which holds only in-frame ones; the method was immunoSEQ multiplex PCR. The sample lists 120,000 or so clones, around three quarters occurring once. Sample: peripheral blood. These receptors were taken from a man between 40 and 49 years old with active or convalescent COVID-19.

Written as DNA, the CDR3 is TGTGCCAGCAGCTTAACAGGGCATCAGCCCCAGCATTTT. This codes for CASSLTGHQPQHF. The chain links TRBV7-2 to TRBJ1-5, with a weak D call TRBD1 (6 bases). V shed 2 bases and J shed 5 bases, with 7 bases lying between them. Germline V gene lookup returns CDR1 SGHTA and CDR2 FQGNSA. This CDR3 comprises 13 residues.

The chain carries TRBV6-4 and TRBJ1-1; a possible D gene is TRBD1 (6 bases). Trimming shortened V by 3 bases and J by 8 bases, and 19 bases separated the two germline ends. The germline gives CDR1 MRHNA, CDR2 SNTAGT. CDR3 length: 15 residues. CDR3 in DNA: TGTGCCAGCAGTGAGATTATCCAGAGACAGGACGAAGCTTTCTTT. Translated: CASSEIIQRQDEAFF.

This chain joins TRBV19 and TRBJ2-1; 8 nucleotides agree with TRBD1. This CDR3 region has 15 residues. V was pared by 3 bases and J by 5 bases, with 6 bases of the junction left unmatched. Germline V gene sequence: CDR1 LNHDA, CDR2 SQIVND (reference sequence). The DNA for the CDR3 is TGTGCCAGTAGTATCGACAGGGGAACGAACAATGAGCAGTTCTTC. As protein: CASSIDRGTNNEQFF.

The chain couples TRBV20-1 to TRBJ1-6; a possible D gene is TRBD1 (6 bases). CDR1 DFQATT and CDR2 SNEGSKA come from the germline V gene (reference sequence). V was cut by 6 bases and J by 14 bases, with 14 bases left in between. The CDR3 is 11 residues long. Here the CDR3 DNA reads TGCAGTGCCGTGGGACAAAAGGCCCTCCACTTT. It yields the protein CSAVGQKALHF.

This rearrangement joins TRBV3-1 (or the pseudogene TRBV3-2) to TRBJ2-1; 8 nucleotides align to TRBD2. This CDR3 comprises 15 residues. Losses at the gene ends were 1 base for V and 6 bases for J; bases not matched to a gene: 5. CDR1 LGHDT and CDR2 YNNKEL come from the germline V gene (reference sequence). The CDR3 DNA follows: TGTGCCAGCAGCCAAGCAGCGGGAGTGGGCAATGAGCAGTTCTTC. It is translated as CASSQAAGVGNEQFF.

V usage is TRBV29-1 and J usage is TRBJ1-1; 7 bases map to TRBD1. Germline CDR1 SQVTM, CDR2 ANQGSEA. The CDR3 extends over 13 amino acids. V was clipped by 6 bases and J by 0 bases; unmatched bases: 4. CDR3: CSVRTGMNTEAFF. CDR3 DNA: TGCAGCGTCCGGACAGGCATGAACACTGAAGCTTTCTTT.

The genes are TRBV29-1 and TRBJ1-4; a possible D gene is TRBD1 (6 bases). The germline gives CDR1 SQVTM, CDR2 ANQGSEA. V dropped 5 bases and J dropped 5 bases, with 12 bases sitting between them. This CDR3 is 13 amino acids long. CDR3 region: CSVTGRGNEKLFF. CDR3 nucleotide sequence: TGCAGCGTTACAGGGAGGGGGAATGAAAAACTGTTTTTT.

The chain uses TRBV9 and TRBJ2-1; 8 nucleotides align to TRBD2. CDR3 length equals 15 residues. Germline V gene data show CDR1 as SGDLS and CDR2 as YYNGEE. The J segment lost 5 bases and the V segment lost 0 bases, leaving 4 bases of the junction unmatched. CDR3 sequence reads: CASSVAAGAHNEQFF. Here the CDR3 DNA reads TGTGCCAGCAGCGTAGCAGCGGGAGCCCACAATGAGCAGTTCTTC. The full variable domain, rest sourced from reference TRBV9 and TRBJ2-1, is DSGVTQTPKHLITATGQRVTLRCSPRSGDLSVYWYQQSLDQGLQFLIQYYNGEERAKGNILERFSAQQFPDLHSELNLSSLELGDSALYFCASSVAAGAHNEQFFGPGTRLTVL.

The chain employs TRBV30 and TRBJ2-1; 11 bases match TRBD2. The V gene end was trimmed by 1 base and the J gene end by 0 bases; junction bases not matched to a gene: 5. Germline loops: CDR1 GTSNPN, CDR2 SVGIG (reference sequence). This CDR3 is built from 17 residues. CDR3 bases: TGTGCCTGGAGTGGGGACCTAGCGGGAGGCTCCTACAATGAGCAGTTCTTC. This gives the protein CAWSGDLAGGSYNEQFF. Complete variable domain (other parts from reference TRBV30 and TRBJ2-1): SQTIHQWPATLVQPVGSPLSLECTVEGTSNPNLYWYRQAAGRGLQLLFYSVGIGQISSEVPQNLSASRPQDRQFILSSKKLLLSDSGFYLCAWSGDLAGGSYNEQFFGPGTRLTVL.

CDR3 region: CASSIPQSGDSNQPQHF. Written as DNA, the CDR3 is TGTGCCAGTAGTATACCGCAATCGGGGGATAGCAATCAGCCCCAGCATTTT. This sequence joins TRBV19 and TRBJ1-5; D may be TRBD1 (5 bases). Trimming pared 2 bases from V and 0 bases from J, leaving 14 bases between. The CDR3 is made up of 17 amino acids. CDR1 is LNHDA and CDR2 is SQIVND in the germline V gene (reference sequence).

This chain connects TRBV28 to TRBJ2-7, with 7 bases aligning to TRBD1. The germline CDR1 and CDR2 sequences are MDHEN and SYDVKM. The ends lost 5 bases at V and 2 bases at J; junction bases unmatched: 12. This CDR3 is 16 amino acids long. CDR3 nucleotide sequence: TGTGCCAGCAGTCCCTGGGGTAAGGGGGCCGCCTACGAGCAGTACTTC. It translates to CASSPWGKGAAYEQYF.

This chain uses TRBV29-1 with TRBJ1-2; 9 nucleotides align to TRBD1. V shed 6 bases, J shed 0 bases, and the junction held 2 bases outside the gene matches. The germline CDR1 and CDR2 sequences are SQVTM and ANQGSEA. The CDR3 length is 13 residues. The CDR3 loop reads CSVTGGPNYGYTF. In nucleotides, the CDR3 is TGCAGCGTCACAGGGGGCCCTAACTATGGCTACACCTTC. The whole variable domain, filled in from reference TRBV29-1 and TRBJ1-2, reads SAVISQKPSRDICQRGTSLTIQCQVDSQVTMMFWYRQQPGQSLTLIATANQGSEATYESGFVIDKFPISRPNLTFSTLTVSNMSPEDSSIYLCSVTGGPNYGYTFGSGTRLTVV.

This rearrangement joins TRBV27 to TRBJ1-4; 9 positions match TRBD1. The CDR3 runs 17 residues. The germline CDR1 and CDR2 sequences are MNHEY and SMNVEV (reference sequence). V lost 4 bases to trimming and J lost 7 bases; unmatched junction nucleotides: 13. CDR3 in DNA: TGTGCCAGCAGTTCCCACGAGACAGGGGGGGTTGGTGAAAAACTGTTTTTT. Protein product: CASSSHETGGVGEKLFF. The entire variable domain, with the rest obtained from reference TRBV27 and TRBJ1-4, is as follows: EAQVTQNPRYLITVTGKKLTVTCSQNMNHEYMSWYRQDPGLGLRQIYYSMNVEVTDKGDVPEGYKVSRKEKRNFPLILESPSPNQTSLYFCASSSHETGGVGEKLFFGSGTQLSVL.

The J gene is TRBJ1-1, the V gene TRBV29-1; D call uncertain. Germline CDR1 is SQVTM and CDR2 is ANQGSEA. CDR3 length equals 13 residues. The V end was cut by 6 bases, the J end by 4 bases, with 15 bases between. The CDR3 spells CSVGSPAGTEAFF. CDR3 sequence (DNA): TGCAGCGTGGGGAGCCCCGCGGGCACTGAAGCTTTCTTT.

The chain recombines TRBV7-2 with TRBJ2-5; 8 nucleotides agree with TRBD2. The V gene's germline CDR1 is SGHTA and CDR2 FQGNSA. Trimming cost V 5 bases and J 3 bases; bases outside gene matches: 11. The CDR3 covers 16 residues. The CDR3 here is CASSPSRAGGEETQYF. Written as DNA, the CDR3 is TGTGCCAGCAGCCCATCCCGGGCGGGGGGAGAAGAGACCCAGTACTTC.

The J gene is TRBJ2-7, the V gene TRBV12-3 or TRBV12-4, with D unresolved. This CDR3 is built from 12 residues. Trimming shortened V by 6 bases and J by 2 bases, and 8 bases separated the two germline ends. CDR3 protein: CASSRTAYEQYF. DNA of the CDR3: TGTGCCAGCAGCCGAACAGCCTACGAGCAGTACTTC.

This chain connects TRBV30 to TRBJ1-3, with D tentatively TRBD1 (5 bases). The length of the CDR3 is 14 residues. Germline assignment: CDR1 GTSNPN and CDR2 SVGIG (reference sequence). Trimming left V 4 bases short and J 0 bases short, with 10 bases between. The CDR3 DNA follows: TGTGCCTGGATGAGGGGAGGCTCTGGAAACACCATATATTTT. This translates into CAWMRGGSGNTIYF. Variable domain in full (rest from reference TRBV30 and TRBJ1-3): SQTIHQWPATLVQPVGSPLSLECTVEGTSNPNLYWYRQAAGRGLQLLFYSVGIGQISSEVPQNLSASRPQDRQFILSSKKLLLSDSGFYLCAWMRGGSGNTIYFGEGSWLTVV.

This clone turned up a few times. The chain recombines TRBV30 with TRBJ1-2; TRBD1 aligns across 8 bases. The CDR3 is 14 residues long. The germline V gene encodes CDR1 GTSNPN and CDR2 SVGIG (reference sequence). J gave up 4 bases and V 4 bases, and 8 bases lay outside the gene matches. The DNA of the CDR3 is TGTGCCTGGACCTCCGGACAGGGTAGCTATGGCTACACCTTC. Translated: CAWTSGQGSYGYTF.

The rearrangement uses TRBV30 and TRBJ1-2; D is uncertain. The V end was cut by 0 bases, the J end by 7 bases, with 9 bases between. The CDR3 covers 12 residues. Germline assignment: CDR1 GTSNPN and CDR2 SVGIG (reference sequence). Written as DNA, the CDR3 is TGTGCCTGGAGTGTATACCGGGGTGGCTACACCTTC. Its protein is CAWSVYRGGYTF. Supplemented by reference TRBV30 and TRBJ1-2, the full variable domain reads SQTIHQWPATLVQPVGSPLSLECTVEGTSNPNLYWYRQAAGRGLQLLFYSVGIGQISSEVPQNLSASRPQDRQFILSSKKLLLSDSGFYLCAWSVYRGGYTFGSGTRLTVV.

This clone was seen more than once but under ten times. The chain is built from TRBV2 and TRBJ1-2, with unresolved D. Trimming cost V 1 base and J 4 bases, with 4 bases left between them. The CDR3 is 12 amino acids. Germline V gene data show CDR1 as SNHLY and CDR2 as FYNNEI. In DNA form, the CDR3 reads TGTGCCAGCAGTGAAGGGAGCTATGGCTACACCTTC. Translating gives CASSEGSYGYTF.

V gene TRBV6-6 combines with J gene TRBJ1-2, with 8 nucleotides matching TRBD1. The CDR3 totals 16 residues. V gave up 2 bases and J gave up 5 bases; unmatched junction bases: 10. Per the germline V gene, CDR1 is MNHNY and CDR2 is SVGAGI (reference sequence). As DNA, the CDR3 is TGTGCCAGCAGTTACCCAGACAATGACAGGGGTTATGGCTACACCTTC. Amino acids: CASSYPDNDRGYGYTF.

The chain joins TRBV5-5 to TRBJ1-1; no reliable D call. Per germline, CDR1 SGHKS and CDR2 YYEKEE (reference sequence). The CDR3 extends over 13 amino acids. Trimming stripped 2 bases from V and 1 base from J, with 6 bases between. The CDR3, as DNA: TGTGCCAGCAGCTTCCAGGCGAACACTGAAGCTTTCTTT. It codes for CASSFQANTEAFF.

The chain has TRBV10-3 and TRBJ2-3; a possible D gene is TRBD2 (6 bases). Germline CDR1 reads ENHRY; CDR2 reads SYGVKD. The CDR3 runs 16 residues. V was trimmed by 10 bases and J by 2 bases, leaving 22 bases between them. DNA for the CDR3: TGTGCCAGCCGAGGTAGCGGAAGTCTTACCACAGATACGCAGTATTTT. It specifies CASRGSGSLTTDTQYF.

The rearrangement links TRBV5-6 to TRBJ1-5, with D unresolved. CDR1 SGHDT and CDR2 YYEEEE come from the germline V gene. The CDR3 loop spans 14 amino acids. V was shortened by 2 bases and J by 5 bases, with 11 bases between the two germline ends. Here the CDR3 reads CASSFAGGDQPQHF. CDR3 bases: TGTGCCAGCAGCTTCGCGGGTGGGGATCAGCCCCAGCATTTT.

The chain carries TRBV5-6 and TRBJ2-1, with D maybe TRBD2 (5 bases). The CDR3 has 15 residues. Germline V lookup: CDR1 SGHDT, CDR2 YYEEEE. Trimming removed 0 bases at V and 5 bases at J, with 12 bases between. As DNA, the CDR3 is TGTGCCAGCAGCTTGGGGCTAGCTGTGCACAATGAGCAGTTCTTC. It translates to CASSLGLAVHNEQFF.

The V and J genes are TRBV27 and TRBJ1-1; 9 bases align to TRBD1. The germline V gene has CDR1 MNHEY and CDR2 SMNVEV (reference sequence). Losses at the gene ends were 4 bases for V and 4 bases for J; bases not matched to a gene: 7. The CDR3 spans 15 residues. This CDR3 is CASSWDGTGFTEAFF. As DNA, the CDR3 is TGTGCCAGCAGTTGGGACGGGACAGGGTTCACTGAAGCTTTCTTT.

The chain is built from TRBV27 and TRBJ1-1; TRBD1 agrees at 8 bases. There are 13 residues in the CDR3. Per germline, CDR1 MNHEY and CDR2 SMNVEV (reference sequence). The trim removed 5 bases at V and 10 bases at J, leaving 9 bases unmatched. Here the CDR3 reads CASSARTGSRAFF. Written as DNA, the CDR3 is TGTGCCAGCAGTGCACGGACAGGGAGTCGAGCTTTCTTT.